These 27 T cell receptor beta chains originate from one sample sequenced in a study of blood T cell repertoires in COVID-19. Clones were sequenced by immunoSEQ multiplex PCR, and TCRdb holds only the in-frame ones, with some missing. The sample yields over 300,000 clones, nearly 90% seen once. The sequencing input was PBMCs or T cells enriched from blood (not recorded which). The origin of the receptors is a woman aged 25 to 45 who had recovered from COVID-19.

V is TRBV5-1 and J is TRBJ2-2, with 11 positions matching TRBD1. Germline V gives CDR1 SGHRS, CDR2 YFSETQ. The V gene end was trimmed by 5 bases and the J gene end by 6 bases; junction bases not matched to a gene: 18. CDR3 length equals 19 residues. CDR3 sequence: CASSSGTGGSFLGAGELFF. CDR3 nucleotide sequence: TGCGCCAGCAGTTCCGGGACAGGGGGATCTTTCCTCGGGGCCGGGGAGCTGTTTTTT.

The gene calls are TRBV11-2 and TRBJ1-2; tentatively, D is TRBD1 (6 bases). The germline V gene has CDR1 SGHAT and CDR2 FQNNGV. With 4 bases removed from V and 3 bases from J, the gap between germline ends came to 15 bases. The CDR3 has 15 amino acids. CDR3 DNA sequence: TGTGCCAGCAGCTCGAGGACAGACACCTACTATGGCTACACCTTC. This codes for CASSSRTDTYYGYTF.

The chain uses TRBV4-3 and TRBJ1-6; TRBD1 is a possible D gene (5 bases). In germline, CDR1 is LGHNA, CDR2 YSLEER. The CDR3 covers 17 residues. Trimming took off 1 base at V and 5 bases at J, with 15 bases between the two ends. CDR3 in DNA: TGCGCCAGCAGCCAAGGCCCAGGGTTAGTCGATAATTCACCCCTCCACTTT. It translates to CASSQGPGLVDNSPLHF.

The CDR3 DNA reads as TGTGCCAGTAGACCGACAGGGGCAAACTCCTACGAGCAGTACTTC. Its translation: CASRPTGANSYEQYF. J is TRBJ2-7 and V is TRBV19; 8 bases are a match to TRBD1. The V gene's germline CDR1 is LNHDA and CDR2 SQIVND (reference sequence). The ends lost 6 bases at V and 0 bases at J; junction bases unmatched: 7. The CDR3 covers 15 residues.

The rearrangement uses TRBV27 and TRBJ2-3; D unresolved. Germline CDR1 is MNHEY and CDR2 is SMNVEV (reference sequence). The CDR3 contains 14 residues. V lost 6 bases, J lost 1 base, and 11 bases lay in between. The CDR3 reads CASRSFQGTDTQYF. In DNA form, the CDR3 reads TGTGCCAGCAGATCGTTCCAGGGCACAGATACGCAGTATTTT.

The CDR3, as DNA: TGTGCCAGCAGTCCCCCCCTTCAGGGGGAAGCTTTCTTT. Its protein product is CASSPPLQGEAFF. The V and J genes are TRBV12-3 or TRBV12-4 and TRBJ1-1; possibly TRBD1 for D (6 bases). This CDR3 is 13 amino acids long. V was cut by 5 bases and J by 8 bases, with 15 bases left in between.

The CDR3 here is CASSRDTGSIGNTIYF. The CDR3 nucleotides are TGCGCCAGCAGCAGGGACACGGGTTCGATAGGAAACACCATATATTTT. This chain uses TRBV5-1 with TRBJ1-3, with D perhaps matching TRBD1 (6 bases). In germline, CDR1 is SGHRS, CDR2 YFSETQ. The CDR3 runs to 16 residues. Trimming stripped 4 bases from V and 4 bases from J, with 18 bases between.

The rearrangement joins TRBV18 to TRBJ1-1; D not resolved. The V gene lost 1 base and the J gene lost 1 base, with 4 bases spanning the gap. The CDR3 length is 13 residues. Germline V lookup: CDR1 KGHSH, CDR2 LQKENI. In DNA, the CDR3 is TGTGCCAGCTCACCACTATCGAACACTGAAGCTTTCTTT. Translating gives CASSPLSNTEAFF.

The chain recombines TRBV11-1 with TRBJ2-2; possible D gene TRBD1, 5 bases. The V gene lost 6 bases and the J gene lost 5 bases, with 16 bases spanning the gap. The V gene's germline CDR1 is SGHAT and CDR2 FQDESV (reference sequence). The CDR3 totals 15 residues. CDR3 protein: CASSLGPAPTGELFF. The CDR3 nucleotides are TGTGCCAGCAGTCTGGGGCCGGCCCCGACCGGGGAGCTGTTTTTT.

The rearrangement uses TRBV9 and TRBJ1-1; 8 bases are shared with TRBD1. The CDR3 contains 15 residues. Germline CDR1 and CDR2: SGDLS and YYNGEE. V gave up 4 bases and J gave up 4 bases; unmatched junction bases: 9. CDR3 bases: TGTGCCAGCAGCCTCGGACAGGGAGGGAGCACTGAAGCTTTCTTT. This gives the protein CASSLGQGGSTEAFF. The variable domain in full, with the rest retrieved from reference TRBV9 and TRBJ1-1, is DSGVTQTPKHLITATGQRVTLRCSPRSGDLSVYWYQQSLDQGLQFLIQYYNGEERAKGNILERFSAQQFPDLHSELNLSSLELGDSALYFCASSLGQGGSTEAFFGQGTRLTVV.

Only a few counts were recorded for this clone. The V and J genes are TRBV11-2 and TRBJ1-5; TRBD1 might be the D (5 bases). Germline values: CDR1 SGHAT, CDR2 FQNNGV. V dropped 5 bases and J dropped 3 bases, with 14 bases sitting between them. CDR3 length: 15 residues. The CDR3 coding sequence is TGTGCCAGCAGCGCGGATGGGGGGTACAATCAGCCCCAGCATTTT. It specifies CASSADGGYNQPQHF.

This chain joins TRBV30 and TRBJ2-3, with TRBD2 matching 11 bases. The V segment lost 4 bases and the J segment 6 bases; nucleotides outside the gene matches: 3. Germline assignment: CDR1 GTSNPN and CDR2 SVGIG (reference sequence). This CDR3 contains 13 residues. The CDR3 here is CAWKLAGADTQYF. In DNA, the CDR3 is TGTGCCTGGAAACTAGCGGGGGCGGATACGCAGTATTTT.

V and J are TRBV5-1 and TRBJ2-7; 8 positions agree with TRBD2. V shed 4 bases and J 1 base; nucleotides not matched to a gene: 4. Germline-derived CDR1 and CDR2 are SGHRS and YFSETQ. The CDR3 totals 14 residues. The CDR3 DNA is TGCGCCAGCAGCCCGGGGGGGGTTTCCTACGAGCAGTACTTC. Its translation is CASSPGGVSYEQYF. The full variable domain, rest sourced from reference TRBV5-1 and TRBJ2-7, is KAGVTQTPRYLIKTRGQQVTLSCSPISGHRSVSWYQQTPGQGLQFLFEYFSETQRNKGNFPGRFSGRQFSNSRSEMNVSTLELGDSALYLCASSPGGVSYEQYFGPGTRLTVT.

The CDR3 region has the DNA TGTGCCAGCAGCCAAGATTACAGGACAGGGACCACCGGGGAGCTGTTTTTT. This codes for CASSQDYRTGTTGELFF. This chain connects TRBV4-2 to TRBJ2-2; 8 nucleotides line up with TRBD1. The CDR3 sequence is 17 residues long. The germline CDR1 and CDR2 sequences are LGHNA and YNFKEQ. J was trimmed by 4 bases and V by 0 bases; bases with no gene match: 7.

The chain links TRBV27 to TRBJ1-1; D is perhaps TRBD1 (5 bases). Trimming left V 8 bases short and J 6 bases short, with 16 bases between. This CDR3 comprises 13 residues. The germline V gene has CDR1 MNHEY and CDR2 SMNVEV (reference sequence). CDR3: CASGAFAAAEAFF. The CDR3 DNA is TGTGCCAGCGGGGCTTTTGCGGCGGCTGAAGCTTTCTTT.

The V call is TRBV7-2, the J call TRBJ1-5; TRBD1 aligns across 7 bases. CDR1 and CDR2 (germline): SGHTA, FQGNSA. J lost 5 bases, V lost 8 bases, and 6 bases had no gene match. This CDR3 has 13 residues. CDR3 loop: CASGRDRYQPQHF. The CDR3 DNA sequence: TGTGCCAGCGGGCGGGACAGATATCAGCCCCAGCATTTT.

The chain employs TRBV5-4 and TRBJ1-2; D is ambiguous. Germline V CDR1 and CDR2: SGHNT, YYREEE (reference sequence). The CDR3 has 16 amino acids. V was clipped by 6 bases and J by 6 bases, with 24 bases between them. CDR3 nucleotide sequence: TGTGCCAGCACTCCGGAGGGCCAAACCCCGCTCGATGGCTACACCTTC. Encoded protein: CASTPEGQTPLDGYTF. Drawing the rest from reference TRBV5-4 and TRBJ1-2, the complete variable domain is ETGVTQSPTHLIKTRGQQVTLRCSSQSGHNTVSWYQQALGQGPQFIFQYYREEENGRGNFPPRFSGLQFPNYSSELNVNALELDDSALYLCASTPEGQTPLDGYTFGSGTRLTVV.

This clone was detected only a few times. This chain joins TRBV6-4 and TRBJ1-1; possible D gene TRBD1, 5 bases. Trimming took 4 bases from V and 5 from J, leaving 14 bases between them. This CDR3 region has 14 residues. Germline CDR1 is MRHNA and CDR2 is SNTAGT. The CDR3 nucleotides read TGTGCCAGCAGTGTGGAGTATGGGGGGACTGAAGCTTTCTTT. Encoded protein: CASSVEYGGTEAFF.

The sample holds a few counts of this clone. The germline gene is not matched at one end of the junction; a read error may be the cause. The chain combines TRBV7-3 with TRBJ1-2, with 9 bases identical to TRBD1. Germline lookup yields CDR1 SGHTA and CDR2 FQGTGA. The CDR3 totals 15 residues. The chain's CDR3 is CASSVTGTGSYGYTF. CDR3 sequence (DNA): TGTGCCAGCAGCGTAACCGGGACAGGGTCCTATGGCTACACCTTC.

This chain links TRBV6-5 with TRBJ2-2, with D maybe TRBD2 (6 bases). The CDR3 totals 13 residues. V dropped 8 bases and J dropped 6 bases, with 13 bases sitting between them. CDR1 and CDR2 (germline): MNHEY, SVGAGI. In nucleotides, the CDR3 is TGTGCCAGCCGGGAGTGGGGCGCCGGGGAGCTGTTTTTT. This sequence encodes CASREWGAGELFF.

The chain carries TRBV7-2 and TRBJ2-4, with D possibly being TRBD2 (7 bases). The CDR3 length is 16 residues. V lost 1 base and J 5 bases, leaving 15 bases between the germline ends. The germline V gene has CDR1 SGHTA and CDR2 FQGNSA. The CDR3 DNA sequence: TGTGCCAGCAGCTTAGTTCGCGGGGGCCAGGAAAACATTCAGTACTTC. Amino acid sequence: CASSLVRGGQENIQYF. The full variable domain, in which reference TRBV7-2 and TRBJ2-4 provide the parts outside the CDR3, is GAGVSQSPSNKVTEKGKDVELRCDPISGHTALYWYRQSLGQGLEFLIYFQGNSAPDKSGLPSDRFSAERTGGSVSTLTIQRTQQEDSAVYLCASSLVRGGQENIQYFGAGTRLSVL.

This rearrangement joins TRBV30 to TRBJ1-5; D unresolved. Germline V gene sequence: CDR1 GTSNPN, CDR2 SVGIG (reference sequence). There are 11 residues in the CDR3. Trimming pared 1 base from V and 9 bases from J, leaving 7 bases between. CDR3 sequence: CAWSGPVPQHF. CDR3 DNA sequence: TGTGCCTGGAGTGGTCCCGTGCCCCAGCATTTT.

This sequence joins TRBV3-1 (or the pseudogene TRBV3-2) and TRBJ1-1; D is undetermined. V dropped 0 bases and J dropped 1 base, with 6 bases sitting between them. The CDR3 consists of 14 residues. Germline V gene data show CDR1 as LGHDT and CDR2 as YNNKEL (reference sequence). DNA for the CDR3: TGTGCCAGCAGCCAAGATTCCGGGAACACTGAAGCTTTCTTT. Protein product: CASSQDSGNTEAFF.

J is TRBJ2-7 and V is TRBV11-2, with 7 bases fitting TRBD1. Germline V gene data show CDR1 as SGHAT and CDR2 as FQNNGV. V gave up 4 bases and J gave up 2 bases; unmatched junction bases: 8. The CDR3 runs 15 residues. The CDR3 here is CASSSTRTGTYEQYF. The CDR3 coding sequence is TGTGCCAGCAGCTCAACCCGGACAGGCACCTACGAGCAGTACTTC.

The J gene is TRBJ2-7, the V gene TRBV5-1, with 7 bases aligning to TRBD1. The CDR3 is made up of 16 amino acids. V was pared by 0 bases and J by 6 bases, with 12 bases of the junction left unmatched. From germline, CDR1 is SGHRS and CDR2 YFSETQ. CDR3 nucleotide sequence: TGCGCCAGCAGCTTGGGCCCGGGACAGTCCTCCCCCGAGCAGTACTTC. Encoded protein: CASSLGPGQSSPEQYF. Full variable domain (remainder filled in from reference TRBV5-1 and TRBJ2-7): KAGVTQTPRYLIKTRGQQVTLSCSPISGHRSVSWYQQTPGQGLQFLFEYFSETQRNKGNFPGRFSGRQFSNSRSEMNVSTLELGDSALYLCASSLGPGQSSPEQYFGPGTRLTVT.

The V gene is TRBV2, the J gene TRBJ1-5, with 8 bases aligning to TRBD1. Germline V gene sequence: CDR1 SNHLY, CDR2 FYNNEI. Losses at the gene ends were 7 bases for V and 6 bases for J; bases not matched to a gene: 11. CDR3 size: 15 residues. CDR3 protein: CASTSDRVGSQPQHF. The CDR3 DNA reads as TGTGCCAGCACCTCGGACAGGGTGGGTAGTCAGCCCCAGCATTTT.

CDR3 DNA sequence: TGTGCCAGCAGCCGATTGGGGAGGCAGCCGACTGAAGCTTTCTTT. Amino acid sequence: CASSRLGRQPTEAFF. V and J are TRBV5-6 and TRBJ1-1; no reliable D call. V shed 4 bases and J shed 5 bases, with 18 bases lying between them. The germline V gene has CDR1 SGHDT and CDR2 YYEEEE. The CDR3 is 15 amino acids.